This entry is about one T cell receptor (beta chain). Antigen specificity is unknown. The germline gives CDR1 SGDLS, CDR2 YYNGEE. The CDR3 sequence is 14 residues long. Trimming removed 0 bases at V and 6 bases at J, with 13 bases between. This entry comes from a study of shared clonotypes between healthy human individuals. Study background: CD4 naive cells filled three plates per donor, CD4 memory three, CD8 naive two and CD8 memory one. Study-level points and caveats: In general, naive subsets displayed greater estimated richness than memory subsets did. Large depth notwithstanding, sorted-subset sequencing proved incomplete by rarefaction.

Positive CCR7 selection of CD45RO-negative cells yielded the naive CD8 cells, and terminally differentiated effector memory CD45RA+ cells were excluded. Authors' processing steps: Quality scores were absent from the junction-only immunoSEQ sequences, so filtering differed. TCRdb's copy holds only in-frame clones and misses some; the assay was immunoSEQ multiplex PCR. V, J and clone size are taken as reported in that table, and D and trimming were inferred from the DNA itself. The table lists over 800,000 clones, roughly 92% of them singletons. Sequences were obtained from naive CD8+ T cells sorted from blood. This sequence was found in a man aged 25 to 40 in good health. The rearrangement uses TRBV9 and TRBJ2-7, with D tentatively TRBD1 (5 bases). In DNA form, the CDR3 reads TGTGCCAGCAGCGTAGCAGTAGGGGCTCGCGAGCAGTACTTC. Its protein is CASSVAVGAREQYF. The variable domain in full, completed from reference TRBV9 and TRBJ2-7, reads DSGVTQTPKHLITATGQRVTLRCSPRSGDLSVYWYQQSLDQGLQFLIQYYNGEERAKGNILERFSAQQFPDLHSELNLSSLELGDSALYFCASSVAVGAREQYFGPGTRLTVT.